One T cell receptor beta chain is described in this entry. What it binds is not known. This sample is drawn from a study of cytomegalovirus exposure and HLA in healthy donors. PCR amplification relied on 60 Vbeta primers (plus 13 Jbeta primers). Clones were read by immunoSEQ multiplex PCR, and TCRdb kept only the in-frame ones, dropping some. The table has 150,000 to 200,000 clones, 75% seen once. General study results and limits: Later on, a genetic analysis was performed. It linked a missense variant in DCLRE1C with V- and J-gene trimming of TCR beta.

This CDR3 is built from 14 residues. CDR1 LNHDA and CDR2 SQIVND come from the germline V gene (reference sequence). Trimming shortened V by 1 base and J by 4 bases, and 10 bases separated the two germline ends. The sample taken for sequencing was PBMCs. The chain combines TRBV19 with TRBJ2-5; TRBD1 is a possible D gene (6 bases). The clonotype was recovered from a woman aged 35 to 49 in good health and CMV-seropositive. The chain's CDR3 is CASSIAAGAETQYF. The CDR3 DNA reads as TGTGCCAGTAGTATAGCAGCAGGGGCAGAGACCCAGTACTTC.